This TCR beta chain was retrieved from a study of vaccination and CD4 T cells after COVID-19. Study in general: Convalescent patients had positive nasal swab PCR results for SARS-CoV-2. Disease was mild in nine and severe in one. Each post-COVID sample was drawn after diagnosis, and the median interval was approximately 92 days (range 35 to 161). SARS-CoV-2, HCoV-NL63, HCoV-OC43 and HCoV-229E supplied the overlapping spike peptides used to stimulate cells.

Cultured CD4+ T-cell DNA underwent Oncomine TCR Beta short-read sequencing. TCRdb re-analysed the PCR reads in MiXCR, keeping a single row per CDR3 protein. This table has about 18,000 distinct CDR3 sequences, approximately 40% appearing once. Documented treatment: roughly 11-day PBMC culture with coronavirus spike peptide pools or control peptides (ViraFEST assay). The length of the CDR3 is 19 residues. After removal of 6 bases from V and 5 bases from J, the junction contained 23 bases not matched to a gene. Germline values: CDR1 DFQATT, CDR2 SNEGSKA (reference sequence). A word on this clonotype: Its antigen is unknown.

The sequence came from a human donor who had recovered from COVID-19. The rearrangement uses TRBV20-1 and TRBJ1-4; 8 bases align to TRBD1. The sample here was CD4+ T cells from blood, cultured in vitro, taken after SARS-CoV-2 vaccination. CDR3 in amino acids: CSAPQRTGQEGLGNEKLFF. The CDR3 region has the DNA TGCAGTGCCCCACAACGGACGGGACAGGAAGGGTTGGGGAATGAAAAACTGTTTTTT.